The 16 T cell receptor beta chains reported below all come from one sample, sequenced in a study of cytomegalovirus exposure and HLA in healthy donors. Vbeta (60) and Jbeta (13) primers were used in the PCR. Sequenced by immunoSEQ multiplex PCR; TCRdb stores in-frame clones only, minus some. Of 100,000 to 150,000 clones in the sample, 70% to 90% were seen once. The specimen was PBMCs. The receptors shown here come from a woman in her forties in good health and CMV-seropositive.

The chain is built from TRBV10-3 and TRBJ2-2; D gene unclear. The CDR3 totals 16 residues. Germline lookup yields CDR1 ENHRY and CDR2 SYGVKD. Trimming took 1 base from V and 2 from J, leaving 11 bases between them. The CDR3 is CAISELGGDNTGELFF. The CDR3, as DNA: TGTGCCATCAGTGAGTTGGGTGGAGATAACACCGGGGAGCTGTTTTTT.

This clone has only a few counts. The chain combines TRBV28 with TRBJ1-1, with a weak D call TRBD1 (5 bases). The germline V and J ends were trimmed by 2 bases and 1 base, with 11 bases remaining between them. Germline CDR1 reads MDHEN; CDR2 reads SYDVKM. CDR3 size: 15 residues. The CDR3 DNA is TGTGCCAGCAGTTTAATAAGGGGCAGGAACACTGAAGCTTTCTTT. The encoded protein is CASSLIRGRNTEAFF. The full variable domain, its missing parts supplied by reference TRBV28 and TRBJ1-1, is DVKVTQSSRYLVKRTGEKVFLECVQDMDHENMFWYRQDPGLGLRLIYFSYDVKMKEKGDIPEGYSVSREKKERFSLILESASTNQTSMYLCASSLIRGRNTEAFFGQGTRLTVV.

The chain carries TRBV5-1 and TRBJ2-1, with 7 bases aligning to TRBD2. Looked up from germline, CDR1 is SGHRS and CDR2 is YFSETQ. V lost 0 bases to trimming and J lost 4 bases; unmatched junction nucleotides: 4. The CDR3 totals 15 residues. The CDR3 DNA sequence: TGCGCCAGCAGCTTGGCCGCGGGAGCTTACAATGAGCAGTTCTTC. This gives the protein CASSLAAGAYNEQFF.

This chain joins TRBV27 and TRBJ1-1; 9 positions match TRBD1. V was pared by 3 bases and J by 5 bases, with 7 bases of the junction left unmatched. Germline V lookup: CDR1 MNHEY, CDR2 SMNVEV (reference sequence). The CDR3 consists of 15 residues. The CDR3 is CASSLTGGERTEAFF. Written as DNA, the CDR3 is TGTGCCAGCAGTTTGACAGGGGGTGAGAGGACTGAAGCTTTCTTT.

The V and J genes are TRBV29-1 and TRBJ2-3, with D perhaps matching TRBD1 (6 bases). The ends were cut back, 0 bases at V and 4 bases at J, with 8 bases in the middle. Germline V lookup: CDR1 SQVTM, CDR2 ANQGSEA. There are 13 residues in the CDR3. The CDR3 protein is CSVEEGAADTQYF. CDR3 nucleotide sequence: TGCAGCGTTGAAGAGGGGGCTGCAGATACGCAGTATTTT.

The J gene is TRBJ2-1, the V gene TRBV15; maybe TRBD2 (6 bases). The CDR3 is 15 residues long. Germline V gene lookup returns CDR1 LNHNV and CDR2 YYDKDF (reference sequence). Trimming cost V 0 bases and J 15 bases, with 21 bases left between them. CDR3 coding DNA: TGTGCCACCAGCAGAGATAGGGCGGGACCAGTTGCTCGGTTCTTC. Residues: CATSRDRAGPVARFF.

This chain links TRBV28 with TRBJ1-2, with a tentative D call TRBD1 (5 bases). The CDR3 length is 15 residues. V was pared by 4 bases and J by 5 bases, with 17 bases between. The germline V gene has CDR1 MDHEN and CDR2 SYDVKM. The CDR3 spells CASSSRQGGLYGYTF. Here the CDR3 DNA reads TGTGCCAGCAGTTCCCGGCAGGGTGGGTTGTATGGCTACACCTTC.

This clone has just a few counts. The V and J genes are TRBV16 and TRBJ2-1; D gene unclear. The CDR3 spans 14 residues. Germline V gives CDR1 KGHSY, CDR2 FQNENV. V was cut by 2 bases and J by 4 bases, with 9 bases left in between. The CDR3 sequence is CASSQDITYNEQFF. The CDR3 region has the DNA TGTGCCAGCAGCCAAGACATAACGTACAATGAGCAGTTCTTC.

This clone was seen a few times. V is TRBV9 and J is TRBJ1-2, with no clear D. Trimming removed 0 bases from V and 2 bases from J, with 11 bases in between. CDR3 length equals 15 residues. Per the germline V gene, CDR1 is SGDLS and CDR2 is YYNGEE. This CDR3 reads CASSVGGGSNYGYTF. The CDR3 region has the DNA TGTGCCAGCAGCGTAGGCGGAGGGTCCAACTATGGCTACACCTTC.

V gene TRBV11-1 combines with J gene TRBJ2-3; 7 nucleotides line up with TRBD2. This CDR3 is 15 amino acids long. With 5 bases clipped from V and 0 bases from J, the junction kept 5 bases outside the gene matches. CDR1 and CDR2 (germline): SGHAT, FQDESV (reference sequence). CDR3 residues: CASSGRERSTDTQYF. The CDR3 DNA is TGTGCCAGCAGCGGGAGGGAAAGGAGCACAGATACGCAGTATTTT.

The V call is TRBV30, the J call TRBJ2-7; 7 bases align to TRBD1. The CDR3 covers 12 residues. Germline assignment: CDR1 GTSNPN and CDR2 SVGIG (reference sequence). V shed 0 bases and J 6 bases; nucleotides not matched to a gene: 2. CDR3 bases: TGTGCCTGGAGTGTACGGGACAGCGAGCAGTACTTC. This encodes CAWSVRDSEQYF.

The rearrangement joins TRBV5-1 to TRBJ2-7, with D possibly being TRBD2 (5 bases). The germline gives CDR1 SGHRS, CDR2 YFSETQ. Trimming pared 3 bases from V and 2 bases from J, leaving 12 bases between. The CDR3 consists of 14 residues. The CDR3 loop is CASSSAGVPYEQYF. CDR3 nucleotide sequence: TGCGCCAGCAGCTCCGCCGGGGTACCCTACGAGCAGTACTTC.

The chain links TRBV5-1 to TRBJ1-1; no clear D gene. This CDR3 has 14 amino acids. Germline V lookup: CDR1 SGHRS, CDR2 YFSETQ. V was pared by 1 base and J by 1 base, with 8 bases between. Written as DNA, the CDR3 is TGCGCCAGCAGCTTGAGCGATACGAACACTGAAGCTTTCTTT. Amino acid sequence: CASSLSDTNTEAFF.

This clone came up a few times. CDR3 in amino acids: CASMGRYQETQYF. The CDR3 DNA is TGTGCCAGCATGGGCAGATACCAAGAGACCCAGTACTTC. J is TRBJ2-5 and V is TRBV25-1; D ambiguous. CDR1 MGHDK and CDR2 SYGVNS come from the germline V gene. Trimming cost V 7 bases and J 0 bases, with 9 bases left between them. The CDR3 has 13 residues.

The chain joins TRBV18 to TRBJ2-1, with 11 bases matching TRBD2. Trimming cost V 3 bases and J 3 bases; bases outside gene matches: 4. CDR1 is KGHSH and CDR2 is LQKENI in the germline V gene. CDR3 length equals 16 residues. Written as DNA, the CDR3 is TGTGCCAGCTCACCTCCGGGACTAGCGGTCTACAATGAGCAGTTCTTC. This translates into CASSPPGLAVYNEQFF.

Only a few counts were recorded for this clone. The chain links TRBV30 to TRBJ2-7; D may be TRBD2 (5 bases). Germline lookup yields CDR1 GTSNPN and CDR2 SVGIG (reference sequence). Trimming pared 1 base from V and 1 base from J, leaving 11 bases between. The CDR3 contains 14 residues. CDR3 coding DNA: TGTGCCTGGAGTGCCGAGGACTGGTCCTACGAGCAGTACTTC. Its translation is CAWSAEDWSYEQYF.